Presented here are 9 T cell receptor beta chains from one specimen sequenced in a study of blood T cell repertoires in COVID-19 (dated by TCRdb to 2020 to 2022). Libraries were constructed by the immunoSEQ multiplex PCR assay. This immuneACCESS table, as held by TCRdb, lists in-frame sequences with V and J called but not all clones. Of the missing ones, under half trace to an unresolved V gene in checked studies; the others have no known cause. Recorded for this sample are 280,000 or so clones; approximately 83% of them occurred a single time. Of the sample, more than 8% is held by the ten largest clones. Sequencing was done on a sample of peripheral blood. Receptor source: a woman aged 45 to 65 who had recovered from COVID-19.

The V and J genes are TRBV27 and TRBJ2-1; D is ambiguous. Trimming left V 5 bases short and J 2 bases short, with 13 bases between. Per the germline V gene, CDR1 is MNHEY and CDR2 is SMNVEV (reference sequence). The CDR3 has 15 amino acids. The CDR3 region is CASSPLGFAYNEQFF. DNA for the CDR3: TGTGCCAGCAGTCCCCTCGGGTTCGCCTACAATGAGCAGTTCTTC.

V is TRBV28 and J is TRBJ2-7; 14 bases map to TRBD2. V lost 10 bases, J lost 0 bases, and 2 bases stayed unmatched. CDR1 and CDR2 (germline): MDHEN, SYDVKM. The CDR3 consists of 14 residues. The CDR3 nucleotides are TGTGCCACCGGGACTAGCGGGAGCTCCTACGAGCAGTACTTC. Residues: CATGTSGSSYEQYF.

The chain is built from TRBV4-3 and TRBJ2-2; 12 bases match TRBD2. Germline V gene sequence: CDR1 LGHNA, CDR2 YSLEER. Trimming took 2 bases from V and 3 from J; bases not matched to a gene: 7. The CDR3 runs 18 residues. This CDR3 is CASSQLTGLAGYTGELFF. CDR3 coding DNA: TGCGCCAGCAGCCAACTCACCGGACTAGCGGGATACACCGGGGAGCTGTTTTTT.

This sequence joins TRBV9 and TRBJ2-5, with 9 bases aligning to TRBD1. This CDR3 is 19 amino acids long. V lost 3 bases, J lost 3 bases, and 18 bases stayed unmatched. Germline-derived CDR1 and CDR2 are SGDLS and YYNGEE. The CDR3 loop is CASSASGQGLFEEEETQYF. The CDR3 DNA reads TGTGCCAGCAGCGCCTCGGGACAGGGTCTATTTGAGGAGGAAGAGACCCAGTACTTC.

Only a few counts were recorded for this clone. The rearrangement uses TRBV6-6 and TRBJ2-2; D gene uncertain. The CDR3 length is 12 residues. Germline V gives CDR1 MNHNY, CDR2 SVGAGI (reference sequence). Trimming removed 9 bases at V and 4 bases at J, with 9 bases between. The CDR3 region has the DNA TGTGCCAGTTACCGCGGCACCGGGGAGCTGTTTTTT. As protein: CASYRGTGELFF.

V and J are TRBV27 and TRBJ2-6, with TRBD2 as a possible D gene (6 bases). This CDR3 is 18 amino acids long. The V and J ends lost 3 bases and 4 bases respectively, with 19 bases between them. Germline lookup yields CDR1 MNHEY and CDR2 SMNVEV (reference sequence). For the CDR3, the DNA is TGTGCCAGCAGTTTTACCGGCCGCGTGGCGGGAGGGGCCAACGTCCTGACTTTC. Translating gives CASSFTGRVAGGANVLTF.

This clone was recorded once. The rearrangement uses TRBV7-2 and TRBJ2-3, with D unclear. Deletions cut 4 bases from V and 2 bases from J, with 7 bases between. Per the germline V gene, CDR1 is SGHTA and CDR2 is FQGNSA. CDR3 length equals 13 residues. DNA for the CDR3: TGTGCCAGCAGCTCGTTCCTCACAGATACGCAGTATTTT. Translating gives CASSSFLTDTQYF.

V is TRBV7-2 and J is TRBJ2-4, with D perhaps TRBD2 (6 bases). Trimming took 1 base from V and 6 from J, leaving 13 bases between them. The CDR3 contains 15 residues. Germline lookup yields CDR1 SGHTA and CDR2 FQGNSA. The CDR3 loop is CASSLDRVGGNIQYF. The DNA of the CDR3 is TGTGCCAGCAGCTTAGATAGGGTCGGGGGAAACATTCAGTACTTC.

J is TRBJ2-1 and V is TRBV30; 13 positions match TRBD2. Germline V gives CDR1 GTSNPN, CDR2 SVGIG (reference sequence). With V trimmed by 0 bases and J by 10 bases, 6 bases remained unmatched. The CDR3 length is 15 residues. The CDR3 sequence: CAWSVRTSGSREQFF. The CDR3 nucleotides read TGTGCCTGGAGTGTACGGACTAGCGGGAGCCGGGAGCAGTTCTTC.